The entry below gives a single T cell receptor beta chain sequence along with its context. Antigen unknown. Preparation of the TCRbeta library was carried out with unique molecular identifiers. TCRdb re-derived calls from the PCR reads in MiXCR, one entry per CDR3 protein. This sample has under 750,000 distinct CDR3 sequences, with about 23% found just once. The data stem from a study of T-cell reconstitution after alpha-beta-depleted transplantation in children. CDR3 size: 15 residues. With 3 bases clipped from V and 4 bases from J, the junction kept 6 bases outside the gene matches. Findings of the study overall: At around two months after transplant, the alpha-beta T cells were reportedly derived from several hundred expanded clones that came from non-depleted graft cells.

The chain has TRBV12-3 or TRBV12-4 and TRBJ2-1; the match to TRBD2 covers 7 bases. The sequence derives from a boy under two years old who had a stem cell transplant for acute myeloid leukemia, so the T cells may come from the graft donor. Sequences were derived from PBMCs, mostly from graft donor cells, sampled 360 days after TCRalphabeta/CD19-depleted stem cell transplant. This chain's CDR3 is CASSLGWGGYNEQFF. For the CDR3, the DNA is TGTGCCAGCAGTTTGGGTTGGGGAGGGTACAATGAGCAGTTCTTC.